The rows below give T cell receptor beta chains drawn from one sample of a study of a mutant IDH1 vaccine in newly diagnosed glioma. The data were produced by immunoSEQ multiplex PCR, yet TCRdb's version contains in-frame clones alone and is incomplete. This sample has about 24,000 clones, with 84% found just once. Antigens of these TCRs are unknown. Specimen: PBMCs, collected from a glioma patient whose treatment included an IDH1 peptide vaccine. These receptors were obtained from a man between 35 and 55 years old with glioma. CDR3s leave out the opening cysteine and the closing phenylalanine or tryptophan. Fields, in order: CDR3 protein, V gene.

CDR3aa: ASSRGFISGRTTDTQY
v_gene: TRBV10-2

CDR3aa: ASSLEGGLARF
v_gene: TRBV7-2

CDR3aa: ASSPRGTGLAYEQY
v_gene: TRBV27

CDR3aa: ASSVAPRGNEQF
v_gene: TRBV9

CDR3aa: SAQGGGSYEQY
v_gene: TRBV29-1

CDR3aa: ASSQAKHSNQPQH
v_gene: TRBV4-1

CDR3aa: ASRQREHSYEQY
v_gene: TRBV6-4

CDR3aa: ASSLSQGTQY
v_gene: TRBV28

CDR3aa: ASSILGRTNEKLF
v_gene: TRBV19

CDR3aa: ASSSTGTGGYNEQF
v_gene: TRBV5-1

CDR3aa: ASSDSYKGSEKLF
v_gene: TRBV7-9

CDR3aa: ASAGDTNEKLF
v_gene: TRBV13